This T cell receptor (beta chain) was found in a study of T cell responses to AZD1222 COVID-19 vaccine (dated by TCRdb to the early 2020s). General notes on the study: AZD1222 recipients with second doses at about 4 weeks or about 12 weeks were pooled, because spike-specific TCR depth and breadth did not differ between schedules. A total of roughly 240 trial participants underwent TCR sequencing, of whom some 210 received two doses of AZD1222 and 26 received two doses of the MenACWY control vaccine. Trial participants were enrolled by age into subgroups of 18-55, 56-69 and 70-plus years, and roughly 150, 30 and 60 TCR-sequenced participants, respectively, were included in these subgroups. The paper's findings and limits, for the study overall: Conclusions about previously exposed vaccinees are limited because only six or seven AZD1222 recipients were SARS-CoV-2 seropositive at baseline. CD4 TCRs associated with the vaccine covered the entire spike protein, and the dominant responses were in regions 160-218 and 743-854. The 56-69-year group was small, and its depth increase did not reach significance, likely because of low power. After two AZD1222 doses, both the breadth and the depth of spike-specific TCRs were significantly higher than at day 0 and than in MenACWY recipients. Participants were mostly white British, with more females than males. The authors suggested clonal diversity may have been underestimated. Because no day 14 peak-response samples were available, repertoires were characterized only after the peak T cell response. Nearly half of unique spike-specific TCRs reportedly recognized epitopes outside regions mutated in the B.1.351 and B.1.1.7 variants.

The CDR3 regions of human TCRbeta chains were subjected to immunosequencing. Turning to the authors' computational methods: Repertoire TCRs were checked for matches against a reference library of SARS-CoV-2-specific TCRs that had been generated using the MIRA antigen-specificity platform. Breadth was defined as the fraction of unique TCRs that were SARS-CoV-2-associated, and depth was defined as the fraction of total T cells that were SARS-CoV-2-associated. Using the MIRA data, every spike-specific TCR was mapped to the spike region that the TCR reacted to and assigned to either a CD4 or a CD8 class. Log10-transformed breadth and depth values were compared by one-way ANOVA with Sidak's multiple comparisons tests. TCRdb limited this immuneACCESS table to in-frame rearrangements with V and J called. A share of clones is missing; checked studies link under half to unresolved V genes, and the rest is unexplained. The V and J calls and clone size come from that table; D and trimming were worked out from the DNA. The sample data list about 190,000 clones, and 94% of these were observed just once. Roughly 9.2% of the sample is held by the ten biggest clonotypes.

Trimming at the junction amounts to 1 base on V and 7 bases on J, and the germline ends lie 14 bases apart. The germline V gene supplies CDR1 MGHDK and CDR2 SYGVNS. The CDR3 numbers 15 residues from cysteine through phenylalanine. The CDR3 DNA has 45 bases and is translated from base 1. Concerning this clone itself: What this receptor recognizes is not known. Per-nucleotide qualities are absent, and no much larger clonotype sits a single base away.

What this sample's time point label stands for: baseline before first vaccination. Vaccinee samples came from UK trials COV001 and COV002, including a single-blind randomized controlled phase 2/3 trial of AZD1222 (ChAdOx1 nCoV-19) in healthy adults. Trial participant PBMC samples were collected at day 0 and day 28 after the second dose for TCRbeta chain sequencing. This sequence was found in an adult in good health. The source was peripheral blood, collected on day 0 of AZD1222 vaccination. The V and J segments used are TRBV25-1 and TRBJ2-1; a tentative D match to TRBD1 spans 6 bases. The nucleotide sequence reads TGTGCCAGCAGTGAATTAGGGGGTTGGCGAAATGAGCAGTTCTTC. It translates as CASSELGGWRNEQFF. Beyond the CDR3, the reference TRBV25-1 and TRBJ2-1 genes provide the residues; the full variable domain reads: EADIYQTPRYLVIGTGKKITLECSQTMGHDKMYWYQQDPGMELHLIHYSYGVNSTEKGDLSSESTVSRIRTEHFPLTLESARPSHTSQYLCASSELGGWRNEQFFGPGTRLTVL.